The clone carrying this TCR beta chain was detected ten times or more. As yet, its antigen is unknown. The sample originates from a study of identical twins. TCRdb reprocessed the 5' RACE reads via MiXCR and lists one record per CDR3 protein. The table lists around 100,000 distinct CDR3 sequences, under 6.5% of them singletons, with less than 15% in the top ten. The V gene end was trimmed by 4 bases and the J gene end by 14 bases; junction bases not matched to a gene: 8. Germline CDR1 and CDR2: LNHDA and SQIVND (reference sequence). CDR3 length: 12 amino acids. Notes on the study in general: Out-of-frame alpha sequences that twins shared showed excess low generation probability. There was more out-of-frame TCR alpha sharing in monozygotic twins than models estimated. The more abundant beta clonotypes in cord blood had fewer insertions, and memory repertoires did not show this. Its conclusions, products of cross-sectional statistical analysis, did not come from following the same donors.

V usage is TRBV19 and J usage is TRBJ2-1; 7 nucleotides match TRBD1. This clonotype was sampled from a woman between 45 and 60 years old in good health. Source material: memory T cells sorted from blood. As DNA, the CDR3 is TGTGCCAGTAGTAGCCAGAGGACAGGCAAGTTCTTC. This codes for CASSSQRTGKFF.